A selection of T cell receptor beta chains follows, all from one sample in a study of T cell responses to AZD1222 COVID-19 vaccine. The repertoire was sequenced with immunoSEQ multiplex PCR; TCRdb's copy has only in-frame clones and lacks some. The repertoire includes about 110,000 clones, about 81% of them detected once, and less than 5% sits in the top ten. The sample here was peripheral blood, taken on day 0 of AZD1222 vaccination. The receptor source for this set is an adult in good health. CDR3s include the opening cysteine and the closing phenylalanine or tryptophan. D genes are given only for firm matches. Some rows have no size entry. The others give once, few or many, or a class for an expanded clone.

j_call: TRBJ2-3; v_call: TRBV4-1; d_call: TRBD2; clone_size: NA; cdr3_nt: TGCGCCAGCAGCCAAGATATGGTCCTAGCGGGGGGACGGGGTACGCAGTATTTT; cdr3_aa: CASSQDMVLAGGRGTQYF
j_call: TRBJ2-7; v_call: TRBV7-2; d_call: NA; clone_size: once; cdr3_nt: TGTGCCAGCAGCTTAGGAGGGGTTCAAACCTACGAGCAGTACTTC; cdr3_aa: CASSLGGVQTYEQYF
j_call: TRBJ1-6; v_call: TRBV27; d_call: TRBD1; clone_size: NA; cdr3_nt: TGTGCCACTCGGACAGGGGCGTATAATTCACCCCTCCACTTT; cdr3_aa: CATRTGAYNSPLHF
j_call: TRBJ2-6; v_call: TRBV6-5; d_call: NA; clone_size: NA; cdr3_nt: TGTGCCACGAGATTAGGTGGCTCTGGGGCCAACGTCCTGACTTTC; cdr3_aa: CATRLGGSGANVLTF
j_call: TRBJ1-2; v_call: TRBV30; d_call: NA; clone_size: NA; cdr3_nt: TGTGCCTGGAGTCACGGGACACGGGGCTACACCTTC; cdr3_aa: CAWSHGTRGYTF
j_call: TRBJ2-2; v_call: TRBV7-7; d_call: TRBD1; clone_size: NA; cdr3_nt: TGTGCCAGCAGTACCGGGACAGGGAACACCGGGGAGCTGTTTTTT; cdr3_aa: CASSTGTGNTGELFF
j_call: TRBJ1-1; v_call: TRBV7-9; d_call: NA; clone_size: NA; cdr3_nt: TGTGCCAGCAGCTTACTGGGGTACACTGAAGCTTTCTTT; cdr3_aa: CASSLLGYTEAFF
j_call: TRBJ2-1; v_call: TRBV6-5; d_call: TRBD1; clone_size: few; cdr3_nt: TGTGCCAGCAGTTTTCCGCGGGGACAGGGGGCAAATGAGCAGTTCTTC; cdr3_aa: CASSFPRGQGANEQFF
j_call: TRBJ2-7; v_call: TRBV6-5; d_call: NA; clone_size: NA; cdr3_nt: TGTGCCAGCAGCTCCGGAGTCTACGAGCAGTACTTC; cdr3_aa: CASSSGVYEQYF
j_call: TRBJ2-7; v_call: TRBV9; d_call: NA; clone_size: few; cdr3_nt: TGTGCCAGCAGCGTAGGCAGGGCCTCCTACGAGCAGTACTTC; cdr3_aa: CASSVGRASYEQYF
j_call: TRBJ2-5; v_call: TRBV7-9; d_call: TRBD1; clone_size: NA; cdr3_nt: TGTGCCAGCAGCATTACCGGGACAGGGTCCCAAGAGACCCAGTACTTC; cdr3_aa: CASSITGTGSQETQYF
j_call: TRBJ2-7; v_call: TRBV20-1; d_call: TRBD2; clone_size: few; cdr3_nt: TGCAGTGCTAGTCGTGGGGGGAGGGTACGGGAGCAGTACTTC; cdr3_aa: CSASRGGRVREQYF
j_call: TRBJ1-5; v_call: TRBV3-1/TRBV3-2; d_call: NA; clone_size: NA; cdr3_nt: TGTGCCAGCAGCCAAGAAGGGGGAAACCATCAGCCCCAGCATTTT; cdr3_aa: CASSQEGGNHQPQHF
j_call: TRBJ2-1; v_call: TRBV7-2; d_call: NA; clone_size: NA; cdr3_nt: TGTGCCAGCAGCTCGAGAGCGGGTGGCTCCTCCTACAATGAGCAGTTCTTC; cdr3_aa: CASSSRAGGSSYNEQFF
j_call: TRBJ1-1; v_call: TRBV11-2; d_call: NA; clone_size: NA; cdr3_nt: TGTGCCAGCAGCGCTACGCGGGGGGCCGCTGAAGCTTTCTTT; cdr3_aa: CASSATRGAAEAFF
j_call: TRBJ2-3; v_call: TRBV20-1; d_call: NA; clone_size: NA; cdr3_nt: TGCAGTGCTAGTGACCGGACTTCCCCCACAGATACGCAGTATTTT; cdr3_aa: CSASDRTSPTDTQYF
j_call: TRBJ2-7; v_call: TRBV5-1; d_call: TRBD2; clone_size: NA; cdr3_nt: TGCGCCAGCAGCTTCATCGGATCTAGCGGGAGATTTTACGAGCAGTACTTC; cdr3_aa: CASSFIGSSGRFYEQYF
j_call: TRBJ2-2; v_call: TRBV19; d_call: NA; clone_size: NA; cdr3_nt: TGTGCCAGTACGGCGGGACCGAACACCGGGGAGCTGTTTTTT; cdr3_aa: CASTAGPNTGELFF
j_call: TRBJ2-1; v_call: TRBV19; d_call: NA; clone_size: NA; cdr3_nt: TGTGCCAGTAGTGGGGACTCACAGTTCTTC; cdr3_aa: CASSGDSQFF
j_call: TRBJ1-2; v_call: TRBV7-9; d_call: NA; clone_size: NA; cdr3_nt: TGTGCCAGCAGTCCACAGAGGCCCGAATGGGGCTACACCTTC; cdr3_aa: CASSPQRPEWGYTF
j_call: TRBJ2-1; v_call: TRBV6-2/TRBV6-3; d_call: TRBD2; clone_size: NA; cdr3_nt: TGTGCCAGCAGTTACTCGACGAGCGGGGCCATAGATGAGCAGTTCTTC; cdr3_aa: CASSYSTSGAIDEQFF
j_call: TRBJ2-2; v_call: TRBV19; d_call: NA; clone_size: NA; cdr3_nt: TGTGCCAGTAGTCCTGAGAACACCGGGGAGCTGTTTTTT; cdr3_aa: CASSPENTGELFF
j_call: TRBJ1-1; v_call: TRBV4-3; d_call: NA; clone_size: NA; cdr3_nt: TGCGCCAGCAGCCAAGGCGGCCAGTCGAACACTGAAGCTTTCTTT; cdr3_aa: CASSQGGQSNTEAFF
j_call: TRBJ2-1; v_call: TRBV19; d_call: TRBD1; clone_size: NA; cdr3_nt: TGTGCCAGTAGTATTGACCCCGGGACAGGGGCTTACAATGAGCAGTTCTTC; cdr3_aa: CASSIDPGTGAYNEQFF
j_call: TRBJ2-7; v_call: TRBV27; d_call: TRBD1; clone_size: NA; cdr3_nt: TGTGCCAGCAGTCTCGGACAGGGTTTCCCCTACGAGCAGTACTTC; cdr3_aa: CASSLGQGFPYEQYF
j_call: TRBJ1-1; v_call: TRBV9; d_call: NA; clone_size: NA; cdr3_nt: TGTGCCAGCAGCGTAGGGGGTTGGAGGGGAACTGAAGCTTTCTTT; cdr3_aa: CASSVGGWRGTEAFF
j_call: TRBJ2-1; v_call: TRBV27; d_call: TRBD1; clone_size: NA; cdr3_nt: TGTGCCAGCAGTTCCCAGGGACAGGGAAGGGATGAGCAGTTCTTC; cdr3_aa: CASSSQGQGRDEQFF
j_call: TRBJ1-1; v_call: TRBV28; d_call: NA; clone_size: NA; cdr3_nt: TGTGCCAGCCTATCACGGGGAGGGTTCACTGAAGCTTTCTTT; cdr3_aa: CASLSRGGFTEAFF
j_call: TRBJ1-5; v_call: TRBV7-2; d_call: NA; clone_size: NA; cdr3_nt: TGTGCCAGCAGCTCCGGGACGGGGAATCAGCCCCAGCATTTT; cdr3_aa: CASSSGTGNQPQHF
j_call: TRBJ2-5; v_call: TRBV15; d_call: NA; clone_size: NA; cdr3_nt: TGTGCCACCAGCAGAGATAGGGCAGGGAAGGAGACCCAGTACTTC; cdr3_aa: CATSRDRAGKETQYF
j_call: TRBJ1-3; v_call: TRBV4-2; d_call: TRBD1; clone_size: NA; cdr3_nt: TGTGCCAGCAGCCCAGGGGGAACTGGAAACACCATATATTTT; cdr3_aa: CASSPGGTGNTIYF
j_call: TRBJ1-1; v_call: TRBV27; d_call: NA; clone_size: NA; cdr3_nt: TGTGCCAGCAGACTCTATCAGGTGAACACTGAAGCTTTCTTT; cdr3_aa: CASRLYQVNTEAFF
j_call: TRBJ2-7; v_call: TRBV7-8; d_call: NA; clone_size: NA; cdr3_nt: TGTGCCAGCAGCCCTGCGGCAGGCGCCTTCTACGAGCAGTACTTC; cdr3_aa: CASSPAAGAFYEQYF
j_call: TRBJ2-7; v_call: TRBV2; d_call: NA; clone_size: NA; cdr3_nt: TGTGCCAGCATGCAGGGAGATTCCTACGAGCAGTACTTC; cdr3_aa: CASMQGDSYEQYF
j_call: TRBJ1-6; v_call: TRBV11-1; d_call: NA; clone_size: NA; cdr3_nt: TGTGCCAGCAGCTTGCAACAGAATAATTCACCCCTCCACTTT; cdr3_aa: CASSLQQNNSPLHF
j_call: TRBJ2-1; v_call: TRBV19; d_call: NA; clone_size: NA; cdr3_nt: TGTGCCAGTAGTATTTATTTGGGCGAGGGGACGCGGGGGCAAAACAATGAGCAGTTCTTC; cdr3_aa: CASSIYLGEGTRGQNNEQFF
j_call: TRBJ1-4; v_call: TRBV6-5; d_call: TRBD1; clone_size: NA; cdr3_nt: TGTGCCAGCAGAGACTCGGACAGGGCTAACGAAAAACTGTTTTTT; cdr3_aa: CASRDSDRANEKLFF
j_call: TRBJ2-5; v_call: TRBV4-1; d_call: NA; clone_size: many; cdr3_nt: TGCGCCAGCAGCCAAGGCGCTTCGTGGGCGGGGAAGGAGACCCAGTACTTC; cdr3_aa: CASSQGASWAGKETQYF
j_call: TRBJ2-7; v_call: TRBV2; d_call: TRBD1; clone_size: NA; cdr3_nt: TGTGCCACGAGCCGGGACAGGGGTTTTCACGAGCAGTACTTC; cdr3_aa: CATSRDRGFHEQYF
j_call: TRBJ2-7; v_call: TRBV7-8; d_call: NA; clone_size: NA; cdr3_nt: TGTGCCAGCAGCTTCCCCGGGAGAGGGGGCGAGCAGTACTTC; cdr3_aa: CASSFPGRGGEQYF
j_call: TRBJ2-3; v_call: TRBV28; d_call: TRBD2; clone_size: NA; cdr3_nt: TGTGCCAGCTTACAGCGGGGGGATTTAGGAGATACGCAGTATTTT; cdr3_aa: CASLQRGDLGDTQYF
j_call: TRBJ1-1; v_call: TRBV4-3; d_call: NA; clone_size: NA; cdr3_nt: TGCGCCAGCAGCCAAGAACACGGGCTGAACACTGAAGCTTTCTTT; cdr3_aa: CASSQEHGLNTEAFF
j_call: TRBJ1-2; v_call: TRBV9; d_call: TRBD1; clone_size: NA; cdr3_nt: TGTGCCAGCAACACAGGGGCTGACTATGGCTACACCTTC; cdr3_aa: CASNTGADYGYTF
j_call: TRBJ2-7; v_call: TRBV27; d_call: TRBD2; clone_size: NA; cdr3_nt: TGTGCCAGCAGTTTATATCATCGGGGTAGCGGGAGTGGCTCCTACGAGCAGTACTTC; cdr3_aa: CASSLYHRGSGSGSYEQYF
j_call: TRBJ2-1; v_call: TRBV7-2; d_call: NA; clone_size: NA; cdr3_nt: TGTGCCAGCAGCTCACTCGGAACAGGGAAGAGAAATGAGCAGTTCTTC; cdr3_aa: CASSSLGTGKRNEQFF
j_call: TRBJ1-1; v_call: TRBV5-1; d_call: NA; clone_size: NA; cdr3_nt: TGCGCCAGCACCCCGACAGGCCAGAACACTGAAGCTTTCTTT; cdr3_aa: CASTPTGQNTEAFF
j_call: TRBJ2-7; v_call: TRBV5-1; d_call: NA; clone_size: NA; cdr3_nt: TGCGCCAGCAGCTACGAGGGCTCCTACGAGCAGTACTTC; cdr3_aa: CASSYEGSYEQYF
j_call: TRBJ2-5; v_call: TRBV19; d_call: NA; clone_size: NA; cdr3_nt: TGTGCCAGTAGTCTCCGCCCGACGGGACCGCAAGAGACCCAGTACTTC; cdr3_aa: CASSLRPTGPQETQYF
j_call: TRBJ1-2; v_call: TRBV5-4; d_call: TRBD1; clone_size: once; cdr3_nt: TGTGCCAGCACCAGAGACAGGGGGAGCTATGGCTACACCTTC; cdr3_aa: CASTRDRGSYGYTF
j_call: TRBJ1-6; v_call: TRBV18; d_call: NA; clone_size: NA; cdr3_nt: TGTGCCAGCTCTCTCGACAGGAGTAATTCACCCCTCCACTTT; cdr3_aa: CASSLDRSNSPLHF